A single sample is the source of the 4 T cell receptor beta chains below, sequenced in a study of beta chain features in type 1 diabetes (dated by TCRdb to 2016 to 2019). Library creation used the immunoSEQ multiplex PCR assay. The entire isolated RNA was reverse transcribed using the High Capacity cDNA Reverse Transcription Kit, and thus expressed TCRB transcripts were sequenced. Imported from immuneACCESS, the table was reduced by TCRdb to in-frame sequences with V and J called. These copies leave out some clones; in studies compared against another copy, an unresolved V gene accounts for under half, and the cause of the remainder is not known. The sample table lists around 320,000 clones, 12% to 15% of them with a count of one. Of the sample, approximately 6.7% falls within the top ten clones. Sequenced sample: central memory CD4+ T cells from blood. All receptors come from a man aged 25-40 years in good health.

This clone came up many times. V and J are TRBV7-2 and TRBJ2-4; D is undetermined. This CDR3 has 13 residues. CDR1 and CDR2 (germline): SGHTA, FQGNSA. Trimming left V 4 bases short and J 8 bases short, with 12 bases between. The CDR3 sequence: CASSSRRVDIQYF. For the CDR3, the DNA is TGTGCCAGCAGCTCCCGCCGGGTCGACATTCAGTACTTC.

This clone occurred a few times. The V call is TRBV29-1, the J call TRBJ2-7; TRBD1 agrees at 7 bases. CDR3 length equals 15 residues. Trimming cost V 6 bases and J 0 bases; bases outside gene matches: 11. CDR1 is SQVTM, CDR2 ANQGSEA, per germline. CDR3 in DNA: TGCAGCGTAACCAACCCGGACAGGAACTCCTACGAGCAGTACTTC. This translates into CSVTNPDRNSYEQYF.

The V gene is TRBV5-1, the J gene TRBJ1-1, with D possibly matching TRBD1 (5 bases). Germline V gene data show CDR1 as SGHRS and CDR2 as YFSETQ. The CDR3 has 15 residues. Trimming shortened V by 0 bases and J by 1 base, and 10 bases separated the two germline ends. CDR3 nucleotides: TGCGCCAGCAGCTTGGACGGGACGGCGAACACTGAAGCTTTCTTT. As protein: CASSLDGTANTEAFF.

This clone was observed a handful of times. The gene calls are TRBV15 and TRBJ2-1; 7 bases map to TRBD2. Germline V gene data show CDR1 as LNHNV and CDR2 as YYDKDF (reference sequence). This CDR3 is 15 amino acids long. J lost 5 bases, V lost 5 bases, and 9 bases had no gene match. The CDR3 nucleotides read TGTGCCACCAGCGTCCGGGGGGTGGGTGACAATGAGCAGTTCTTC. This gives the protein CATSVRGVGDNEQFF.